This TCR beta chain was sequenced in a study of Ad26.COV2.S vaccination and SARS-CoV-2 variants. Study-level results: Measurements of TCR breadth and depth may have given underestimates of the total T cell responses. Vaccinees and placebo recipients showed similar non-spike TCR breadth.

In the case of this clone: What it recognizes is unknown.

Measured with immunoSEQ multiplex PCR; TCRdb has only the in-frame clones, and not every one. The sample yields some 520,000 clones, around 85% seen once. The treatment here: around 19 received Ad26.COV2.S at low or high dose, single or two shots; about five received placebo; per-sample allocation not given. Samples were taken on day 63 after the first vaccine or placebo injection. An adult of 18-55 years in Boston served as donor. This TCR derives from a person aged 18-60 years who received the Ad26.COV2.S COVID-19 vaccine or a placebo. Here the sequenced sample was peripheral blood, taken in a trial of Ad26.COV2.S vaccine versus placebo.

The CDR3 sequence: CASSMRIYTEAFF. In DNA form, the CDR3 reads TGTGCCAGTAGTATGCGAATCTACACTGAAGCTTTCTTT. The chain joins TRBV19 to TRBJ1-1; unclear D gene. The CDR3 runs to 13 residues. The germline gives CDR1 LNHDA, CDR2 SQIVND (reference sequence). Trimming took 3 bases from V and 3 from J, leaving 8 bases between them.